The clone carrying this TCR beta chain was seen more than once but under ten times. The entry originates in a study of blood T cells in healthy people across ages. Combining a sample-barcoded 5' primer with a J-beta primer mix, a second PCR ran for about 7 to 12 cycles. TCRdb independently ran MiXCR on the 5' RACE reads; one entry per CDR3 protein. Seen here are roughly 800,000 distinct CDR3 sequences, around 25% observed once, and the top ten hold approximately 3.7%. Per germline, CDR1 MDHEN and CDR2 SYDVKM. The CDR3 spans 15 residues. These data are also associated with another study on T cells of mothers and their children. As that study records: Second-PCR amplification with M1S added sample barcodes and 2-4 random nucleotides.

The TCR comes from a boy aged 10-17 years in good health. The chain joins TRBV28 to TRBJ2-1, with D possibly TRBD2 on 5 matching bases. The J call could be wrong; TRBJ2-5 is a better fit for the DNA end. What was sequenced was blood. The DNA for the CDR3 is TGTGCCAGCAGTTCCCGGGGAAATGTAGGAGAGACCCAGTACTTC. Its protein is CASSSRGNVGETQYF.